Listed here are 24 T cell receptor beta chains from one sample, sequenced in a study of cytomegalovirus exposure and HLA in healthy donors. Both 60 Vbeta primers and 13 Jbeta primers went into the PCR. Only in-frame clones appear in the TCRdb table, and some are missing; sequencing was by immunoSEQ multiplex PCR. The data contain approximately 120,000 clones, around four fifths of them seen just once; the ten biggest clones take up 7% to 9%. Sequenced: PBMCs. These receptors all come from a woman in her 50s in good health and CMV-seropositive.

The chain combines TRBV2 with TRBJ2-3, with D possibly being TRBD2 (5 bases). The germline CDR1 and CDR2 sequences are SNHLY and FYNNEI. This CDR3 comprises 13 residues. Between the trimmed V and J ends, which lost 5 bases and 4 bases, there was a span of 10 bases. The CDR3 DNA sequence: TGTGCCAGCAGTCCCAGGCGGGCAGATACGCAGTATTTT. Its translation is CASSPRRADTQYF.

The rearrangement uses TRBV27 and TRBJ1-4; tentative D call: TRBD1 (5 bases). The CDR3 spans 15 residues. Germline CDR1 MNHEY, CDR2 SMNVEV (reference sequence). The ends were cut back, 5 bases at V and 2 bases at J, with 12 bases in the middle. The CDR3 loop reads CASSLGGSTNEKLFF. The CDR3 nucleotides read TGTGCCAGCAGTCTCGGGGGGAGTACTAATGAAAAACTGTTTTTT.

The chain employs TRBV5-6 and TRBJ1-1, with 8 bases fitting TRBD1. CDR3 length: 15 amino acids. Germline CDR1 is SGHDT and CDR2 is YYEEEE. Trimming removed 4 bases from V and 6 bases from J; junction bases left unmatched: 11. The CDR3 bases are TGTGCCAGCAGCGTACGACAGGGGTTTGAGGCTGAAGCTTTCTTT. Translation: CASSVRQGFEAEAFF. Looking up the rest from reference TRBV5-6 and TRBJ1-1 gives the full variable domain: DAGVTQSPTHLIKTRGQQVTLRCSPKSGHDTVSWYQQALGQGPQFIFQYYEEEERQRGNFPDRFSGHQFPNYSSELNVNALLLGDSALYLCASSVRQGFEAEAFFGQGTRLTVV.

V is TRBV5-4 and J is TRBJ1-1; TRBD1 matches at 11 bases. Germline assignment: CDR1 SGHNT and CDR2 YYREEE (reference sequence). The junction had 5 bases not matched to a gene; V was cut back by 0 bases and J by 4 bases. CDR3 length: 16 residues. CDR3 bases: TGTGCCAGCAGCTTGGGGCCGGGGACAGGGGGCACTGAAGCTTTCTTT. Translating gives CASSLGPGTGGTEAFF.

The chain is built from TRBV11-2 and TRBJ1-2; TRBD1 matches 7 bases. Trimming at V came to 5 bases and at J to 5 bases, leaving 2 bases not matched to a gene. CDR3 length: 12 residues. Germline V gene data show CDR1 as SGHAT and CDR2 as FQNNGV. The DNA of the CDR3 is TGTGCCAGCAGCCCACAGGGGTATGGCTACACCTTC. Its protein product is CASSPQGYGYTF.

This sequence joins TRBV5-1 and TRBJ1-6; 7 positions match TRBD1. V trimming: 7 bases; J trimming: 9 bases; junction bases outside the gene matches: 13. CDR1 and CDR2 (germline): SGHRS, YFSETQ. This CDR3 is 15 amino acids long. CDR3 residues: CASAGAGGLGSPLHF. In nucleotides, the CDR3 is TGCGCCAGCGCCGGGGCAGGGGGTCTGGGTTCACCCCTCCACTTT.

The chain couples TRBV9 to TRBJ2-2; D remains ambiguous. With 0 bases removed from V and 5 bases from J, the gap between germline ends came to 11 bases. This CDR3 has 15 residues. CDR1 and CDR2 (germline): SGDLS, YYNGEE. The CDR3 bases are TGTGCCAGCAGCGTAGGCGGAGATGGGACCGGGGAGCTGTTTTTT. The encoded protein is CASSVGGDGTGELFF.

This chain joins TRBV5-3 and TRBJ2-7, with a possible D match to TRBD2 (6 bases). TRBV5-3 is an ORF, and what it does is uncertain. V was shortened by 0 bases and J by 2 bases, with 15 bases between the two germline ends. The CDR3 length is 16 residues. DNA of the CDR3: TGTGCCAGAAGCTTGGGGGGGGACGCGGGTACCTACGAGCAGTACTTC. Translating gives CARSLGGDAGTYEQYF.

The chain joins TRBV4-3 to TRBJ2-5; maybe TRBD2 (6 bases). The J call may be faulty, since TRBJ2-7 better matches the DNA end. Germline-derived CDR1 and CDR2 are LGHNA and YSLEER. CDR3 length: 15 amino acids. CDR3 DNA sequence: TGCGCCAGCAGCCAAGATCAGGCGGGACCCTACGAGCAGTACTTC. It encodes CASSQDQAGPYEQYF.

This clone was found once. This chain connects TRBV7-2 to TRBJ1-1, with D perhaps matching TRBD1 (5 bases). The CDR3 runs 14 residues. Trimming shortened V by 5 bases and J by 5 bases, and 15 bases separated the two germline ends. Germline V gene lookup returns CDR1 SGHTA and CDR2 FQGNSA. The CDR3 here is CASSLRGGRTEAFF. In nucleotides, the CDR3 is TGTGCCAGCAGCCTTCGGGGGGGGAGGACTGAAGCTTTCTTT.

This clone was picked up a small number of times. The chain carries TRBV5-8 and TRBJ2-7, with TRBD1 matching over 9 bases. Germline assignment: CDR1 SGHTS and CDR2 YDEGEE. Trimming at V came to 4 bases and at J to 2 bases, leaving 7 bases not matched to a gene. The CDR3 covers 15 residues. The CDR3 protein is CASSRGQGLTYEQYF. Here the CDR3 DNA reads TGTGCCAGCAGCCGGGGACAGGGCCTCACCTACGAGCAGTACTTC.

This clone turned up a few times. The chain links TRBV27 to TRBJ2-3, with TRBD1 identical over 7 bases. The CDR3 is 14 amino acids. With 5 bases clipped from V and 3 bases from J, the junction kept 5 bases outside the gene matches. Germline-derived CDR1 and CDR2 are MNHEY and SMNVEV (reference sequence). CDR3 sequence: CASSPRQGTDTQYF. The DNA of the CDR3 is TGTGCCAGCAGTCCAAGACAGGGAACAGATACGCAGTATTTT.

This sequence joins TRBV2 and TRBJ1-3, with D perhaps TRBD1 (5 bases). The CDR3 spans 15 residues. V was cut by 8 bases and J by 0 bases, with 14 bases left in between. Germline CDR1 is SNHLY and CDR2 is FYNNEI. Written as DNA, the CDR3 is TGTGCCAGCGGCCGGGGGGGGAACTCTGGAAACACCATATATTTT. It codes for CASGRGGNSGNTIYF.

The V gene is TRBV6-1, the J gene TRBJ2-1; D may be TRBD1 (6 bases). V was clipped by 0 bases and J by 8 bases, with 17 bases between them. The V gene's germline CDR1 is MNHNS and CDR2 SASEGT. This CDR3 contains 16 residues. CDR3 protein: CASSEAARGPVYEQFF. In DNA form, the CDR3 reads TGTGCCAGCAGTGAAGCGGCCAGGGGTCCGGTCTATGAGCAGTTCTTC.

The chain combines TRBV19 with TRBJ2-1, with D perhaps matching TRBD2 (7 bases). CDR3 length equals 15 residues. Germline-derived CDR1 and CDR2 are LNHDA and SQIVND (reference sequence). The V gene lost 5 bases and the J gene lost 4 bases, with 15 bases spanning the gap. CDR3 coding DNA: TGTGCCAGTAGTCCCCAGGGAGGGGGGTACAATGAGCAGTTCTTC. Amino acids: CASSPQGGGYNEQFF.

This clone was counted only a few times. The V and J genes are TRBV7-2 and TRBJ2-6, with D possibly being TRBD2 (6 bases). Germline-derived CDR1 and CDR2 are SGHTA and FQGNSA. The CDR3 totals 16 residues. Trimming left V 5 bases short and J 0 bases short, with 11 bases between. The CDR3 DNA sequence: TGTGCCAGCAGCGCCACGGGAGTCTCTGGGGCCAACGTCCTGACTTTC. Translated: CASSATGVSGANVLTF.

J is TRBJ2-1 and V is TRBV5-6; D remains unclear. The V end lost 2 bases, the J end lost 4 bases, and 10 bases lay between the germline ends. The V gene's germline CDR1 is SGHDT and CDR2 YYEEEE. CDR3 length equals 14 residues. CDR3: CASSFRVPYNEQFF. DNA for the CDR3: TGTGCCAGCAGCTTCCGGGTCCCATACAATGAGCAGTTCTTC.

The chain combines TRBV6-1 with TRBJ1-2, with a tentative D call TRBD1 (5 bases). The V and J ends lost 6 bases and 4 bases respectively, with 15 bases between them. Germline assignment: CDR1 MNHNS and CDR2 SASEGT. This CDR3 is built from 14 residues. This CDR3 is CASRHLYGGYGYTF. CDR3 coding DNA: TGTGCCAGCAGGCACTTGTACGGGGGCTATGGCTACACCTTC.

This sequence joins TRBV30 and TRBJ1-6, with 9 bases that match TRBD1. The CDR3 has 16 residues. Germline CDR1 and CDR2: GTSNPN and SVGIG (reference sequence). V dropped 0 bases and J dropped 4; count of bases not matched to a gene: 4. DNA of the CDR3: TGTGCCTGGAGTGTAAGGGGACAGGGATATAATTCACCCCTCCACTTT. It yields the protein CAWSVRGQGYNSPLHF.

This chain links TRBV6-1 with TRBJ2-4; possible D gene TRBD1, 6 bases. V was trimmed by 0 bases and J by 5 bases, leaving 8 bases between them. The length of the CDR3 is 14 residues. Germline CDR1 and CDR2: MNHNS and SASEGT. This CDR3 reads CASSEADRENIQYF. The DNA of the CDR3 is TGTGCCAGCAGTGAAGCGGACAGAGAAAACATTCAGTACTTC.

This clone was counted only a few times. This specimen includes other DNA sequences encoding the same CDR3. The chain combines TRBV7-6 with TRBJ2-7; weak D call: TRBD2 (5 bases). The CDR3 spans 13 residues. From germline, CDR1 is SGHVS and CDR2 FNYEAQ. V was pared by 3 bases and J by 0 bases, with 6 bases between. The CDR3 region is CASSFGSSYEQYF. CDR3 DNA: TGTGCCAGCAGCTTTGGGAGCTCCTACGAGCAGTACTTC.

J is TRBJ1-2 and V is TRBV4-3; possible D gene TRBD1, 6 bases. This CDR3 has 13 residues. The ends were cut back, 0 bases at V and 5 bases at J, with 7 bases in the middle. The germline CDR1 and CDR2 sequences are LGHNA and YSLEER. CDR3 sequence: CASSQETGYGYTF. DNA of the CDR3: TGCGCCAGCAGCCAAGAAACAGGGTATGGCTACACCTTC.

The chain uses TRBV27 and TRBJ2-5, with D tentatively TRBD2 (5 bases). Judging by the DNA end, TRBJ2-7 fits better; the J call may be wrong. CDR3 length: 14 amino acids. Looked up from germline, CDR1 is MNHEY and CDR2 is SMNVEV (reference sequence). The CDR3 DNA reads TGTGCCAGCAGTTTAGGGAGAGCCAACTACGAGCAGTACTTC. The encoded protein is CASSLGRANYEQYF.

The gene calls are TRBV10-3 and TRBJ2-5, with D hard to call. V was trimmed by 0 bases and J by 2 bases, leaving 4 bases between them. This CDR3 has 13 residues. Germline CDR1 ENHRY, CDR2 SYGVKD. In DNA, the CDR3 is TGTGCCATCAGTGAGTCGCGACAAGAGACCCAGTACTTC. Residues: CAISESRQETQYF.